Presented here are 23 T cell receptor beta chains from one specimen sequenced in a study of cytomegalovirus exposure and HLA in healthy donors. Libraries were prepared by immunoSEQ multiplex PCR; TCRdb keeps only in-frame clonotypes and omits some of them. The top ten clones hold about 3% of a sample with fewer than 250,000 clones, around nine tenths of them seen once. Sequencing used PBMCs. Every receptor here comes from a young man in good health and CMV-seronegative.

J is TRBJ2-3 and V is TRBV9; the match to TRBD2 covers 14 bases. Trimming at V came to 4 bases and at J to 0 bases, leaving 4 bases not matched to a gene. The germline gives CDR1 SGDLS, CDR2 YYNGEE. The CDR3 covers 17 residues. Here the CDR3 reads CASSSGTSGGSTDTQYF. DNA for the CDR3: TGTGCCAGCAGCTCCGGGACTAGCGGGGGAAGCACAGATACGCAGTATTTT. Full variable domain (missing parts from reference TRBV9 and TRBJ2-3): DSGVTQTPKHLITATGQRVTLRCSPRSGDLSVYWYQQSLDQGLQFLIQYYNGEERAKGNILERFSAQQFPDLHSELNLSSLELGDSALYFCASSSGTSGGSTDTQYFGPGTRLTVL.

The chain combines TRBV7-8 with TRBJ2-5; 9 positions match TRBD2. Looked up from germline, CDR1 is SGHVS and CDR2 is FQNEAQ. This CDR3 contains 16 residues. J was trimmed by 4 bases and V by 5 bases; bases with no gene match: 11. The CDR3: CASSPPLREGPETQYF. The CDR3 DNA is TGTGCCAGCAGCCCCCCGTTGCGGGAGGGCCCAGAGACCCAGTACTTC.

The CDR3 sequence is CASSLDRNTEAFF. The CDR3 region has the DNA TGTGCCAGCAGCCTGGACAGGAACACTGAAGCTTTCTTT. The chain employs TRBV7-8 and TRBJ1-1; possible D gene TRBD1, 6 bases. Per germline, CDR1 SGHVS and CDR2 FQNEAQ. The CDR3 has 13 residues. V was trimmed by 5 bases and J by 1 base, leaving 8 bases between them.

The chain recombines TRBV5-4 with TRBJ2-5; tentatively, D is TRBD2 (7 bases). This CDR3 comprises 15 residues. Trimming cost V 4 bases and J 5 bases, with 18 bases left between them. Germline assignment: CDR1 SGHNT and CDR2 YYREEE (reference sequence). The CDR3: CASSGEGRGGETQYF. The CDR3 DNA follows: TGTGCCAGCAGCGGGGAGGGCCGAGGGGGGGAGACCCAGTACTTC.

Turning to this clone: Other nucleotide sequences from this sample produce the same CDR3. CDR3: CASSLGQGGTEAFF. As DNA, the CDR3 is TGTGCCAGCAGTTTAGGACAGGGTGGAACTGAAGCTTTCTTT. The chain is built from TRBV28 and TRBJ1-1; 8 bases map to TRBD1. Unmatched junction bases numbered 4, after V lost 2 bases and J lost 5 bases. The CDR3 runs to 14 residues. Germline CDR1 is MDHEN and CDR2 is SYDVKM.

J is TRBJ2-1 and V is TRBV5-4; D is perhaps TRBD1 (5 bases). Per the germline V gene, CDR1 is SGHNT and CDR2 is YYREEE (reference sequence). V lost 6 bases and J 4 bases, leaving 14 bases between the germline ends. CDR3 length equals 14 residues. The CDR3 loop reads CASNHPDKYNEQFF. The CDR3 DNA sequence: TGTGCCAGCAACCACCCGGACAAGTACAATGAGCAGTTCTTC.

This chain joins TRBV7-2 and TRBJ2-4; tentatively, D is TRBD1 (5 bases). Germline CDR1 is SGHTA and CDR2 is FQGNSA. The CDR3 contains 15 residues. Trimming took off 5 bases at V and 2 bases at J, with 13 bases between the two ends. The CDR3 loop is CASSRWGGTKNIQYF. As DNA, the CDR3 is TGTGCCAGCAGCCGTTGGGGCGGAACCAAAAACATTCAGTACTTC.

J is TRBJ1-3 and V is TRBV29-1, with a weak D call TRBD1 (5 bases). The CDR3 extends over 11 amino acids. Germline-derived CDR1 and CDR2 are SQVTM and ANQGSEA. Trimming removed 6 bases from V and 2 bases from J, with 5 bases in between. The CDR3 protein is CSVRAGNTIYF. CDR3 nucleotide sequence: TGCAGCGTCAGGGCTGGAAACACCATATATTTT.

CDR3 sequence: CASNAGGTDTQYF. CDR3 nucleotides: TGTGCCAGTAACGCGGGGGGCACAGATACGCAGTATTTT. V and J are TRBV19 and TRBJ2-3, with 7 positions matching TRBD2. The V gene end was trimmed by 7 bases and the J gene end by 1 base; junction bases not matched to a gene: 2. The CDR3 has 13 residues. The germline V gene has CDR1 LNHDA and CDR2 SQIVND (reference sequence).

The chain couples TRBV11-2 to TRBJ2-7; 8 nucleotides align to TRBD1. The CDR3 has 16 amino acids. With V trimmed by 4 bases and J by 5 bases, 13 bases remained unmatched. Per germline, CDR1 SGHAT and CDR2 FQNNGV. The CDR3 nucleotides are TGTGCCAGCAGCTCGAGCCCCCGCCAGGGGGCCCACGAGCAGTACTTC. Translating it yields CASSSSPRQGAHEQYF.

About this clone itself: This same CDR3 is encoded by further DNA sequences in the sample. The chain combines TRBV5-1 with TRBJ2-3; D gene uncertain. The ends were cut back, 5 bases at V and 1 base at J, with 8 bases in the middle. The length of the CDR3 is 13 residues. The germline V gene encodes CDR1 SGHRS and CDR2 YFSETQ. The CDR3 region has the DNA TGCGCCAGCAGTTTCAGCGGCACAGATACGCAGTATTTT. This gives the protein CASSFSGTDTQYF.

CDR3 coding DNA: TGTGCCAGCAGCTTTGGGGGGACCGCTGAAGCTTTCTTT. As protein: CASSFGGTAEAFF. The chain joins TRBV13 to TRBJ1-1, with TRBD1 as a possible D gene (5 bases). Per the germline V gene, CDR1 is PRHDT and CDR2 is FYEKMQ (reference sequence). The CDR3 covers 13 residues. V was trimmed by 3 bases and J by 6 bases, leaving 11 bases between them.

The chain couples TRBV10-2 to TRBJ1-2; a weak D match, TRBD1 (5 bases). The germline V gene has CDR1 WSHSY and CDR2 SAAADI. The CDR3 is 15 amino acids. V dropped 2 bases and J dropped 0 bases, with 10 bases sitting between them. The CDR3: CASSEPGVANYGYTF. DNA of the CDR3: TGCGCCAGCAGTGAGCCGGGGGTAGCTAACTATGGCTACACCTTC.

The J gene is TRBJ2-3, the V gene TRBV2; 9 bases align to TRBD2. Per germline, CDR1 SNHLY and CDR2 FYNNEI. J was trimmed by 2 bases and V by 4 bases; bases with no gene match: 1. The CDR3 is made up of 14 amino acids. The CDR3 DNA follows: TGTGCCAGCAGTGGGACTAGCGCCACAGATACGCAGTATTTT. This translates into CASSGTSATDTQYF.

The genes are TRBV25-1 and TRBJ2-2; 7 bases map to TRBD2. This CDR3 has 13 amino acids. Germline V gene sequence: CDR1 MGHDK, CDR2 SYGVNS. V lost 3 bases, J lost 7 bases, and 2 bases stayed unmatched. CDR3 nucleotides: TGTGCCAGCAGTGAGGGAGGGAACGGGGAGCTGTTTTTT. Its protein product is CASSEGGNGELFF.

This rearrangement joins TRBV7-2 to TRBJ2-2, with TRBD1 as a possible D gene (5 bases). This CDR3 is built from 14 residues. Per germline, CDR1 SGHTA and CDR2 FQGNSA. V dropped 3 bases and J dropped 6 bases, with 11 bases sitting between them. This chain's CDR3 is CASSFGRAPGELFF. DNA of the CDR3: TGTGCCAGCAGCTTTGGCAGGGCCCCCGGGGAGCTGTTTTTT.

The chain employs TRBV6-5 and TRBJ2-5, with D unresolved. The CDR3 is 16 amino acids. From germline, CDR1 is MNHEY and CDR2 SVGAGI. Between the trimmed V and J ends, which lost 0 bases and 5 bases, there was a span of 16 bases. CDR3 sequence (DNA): TGTGCCAGCAGTTACTCGTATTTGGCTTCTAGGGAGACCCAGTACTTC. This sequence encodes CASSYSYLASRETQYF.

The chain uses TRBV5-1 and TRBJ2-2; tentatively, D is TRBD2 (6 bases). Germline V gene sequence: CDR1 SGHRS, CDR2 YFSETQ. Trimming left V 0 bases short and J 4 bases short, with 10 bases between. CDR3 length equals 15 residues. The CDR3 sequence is CASSLGGISTGELFF. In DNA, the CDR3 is TGCGCCAGCAGCTTGGGCGGGATATCCACCGGGGAGCTGTTTTTT.

Written as DNA, the CDR3 is TGTGCCAGCAGCCTCACATACCCGGGGGAGACCCAGTACTTC. This codes for CASSLTYPGETQYF. J is TRBJ2-5 and V is TRBV7-8; D possibly corresponds to TRBD2 (5 bases). Germline assignment: CDR1 SGHVS and CDR2 FQNEAQ. This CDR3 spans 14 amino acids. V shed 5 bases and J shed 5 bases, with 15 bases lying between them. The full variable domain, its missing parts supplied by reference TRBV7-8 and TRBJ2-5, is GAGVSQSPRYKVAKRGQDVALRCDPISGHVSLFWYQQALGQGPEFLTYFQNEAQLDKSGLPSDRFFAERPEGSVSTLKIQRTQQEDSAVYLCASSLTYPGETQYFGPGTRLLVL.

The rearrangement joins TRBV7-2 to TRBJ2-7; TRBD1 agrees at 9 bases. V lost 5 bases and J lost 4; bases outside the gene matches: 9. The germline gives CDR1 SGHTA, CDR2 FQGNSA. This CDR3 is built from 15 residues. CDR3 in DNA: TGTGCCAGCAGCCGCAGGGGACAGGGATCATACGAGCAGTACTTC. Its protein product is CASSRRGQGSYEQYF.

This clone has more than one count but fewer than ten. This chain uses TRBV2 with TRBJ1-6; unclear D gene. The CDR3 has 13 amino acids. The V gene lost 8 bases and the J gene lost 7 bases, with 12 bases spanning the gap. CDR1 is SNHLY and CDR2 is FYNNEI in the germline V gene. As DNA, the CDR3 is TGTGCCAGCGTCCGGGAGATCAATTCACCCCTCCACTTT. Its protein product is CASVREINSPLHF. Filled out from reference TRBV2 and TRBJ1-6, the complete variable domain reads EPEVTQTPSHQVTQMGQEVILRCVPISNHLYFYWYRQILGQKVEFLVSFYNNEISEKSEIFDDQFSVERPDGSNFTLKIRSTKLEDSAMYFCASVREINSPLHFGNGTRLTVT.

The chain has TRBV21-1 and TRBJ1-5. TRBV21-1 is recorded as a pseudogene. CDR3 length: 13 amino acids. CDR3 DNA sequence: TGTGCCAGCAGCTTTACTCGGAATCAGCCCCAGCATTTT. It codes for CASSFTRNQPQHF.

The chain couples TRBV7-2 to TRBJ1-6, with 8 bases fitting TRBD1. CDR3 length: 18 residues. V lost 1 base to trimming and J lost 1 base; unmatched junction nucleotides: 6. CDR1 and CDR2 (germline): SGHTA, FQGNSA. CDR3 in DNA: TGTGCCAGCAGCTTAGTACCCCAGGGGGCGTCCTATAATTCACCCCTCCACTTT. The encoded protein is CASSLVPQGASYNSPLHF. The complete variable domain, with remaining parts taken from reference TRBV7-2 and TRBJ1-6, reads GAGVSQSPSNKVTEKGKDVELRCDPISGHTALYWYRQSLGQGLEFLIYFQGNSAPDKSGLPSDRFSAERTGGSVSTLTIQRTQQEDSAVYLCASSLVPQGASYNSPLHFGNGTRLTVT.